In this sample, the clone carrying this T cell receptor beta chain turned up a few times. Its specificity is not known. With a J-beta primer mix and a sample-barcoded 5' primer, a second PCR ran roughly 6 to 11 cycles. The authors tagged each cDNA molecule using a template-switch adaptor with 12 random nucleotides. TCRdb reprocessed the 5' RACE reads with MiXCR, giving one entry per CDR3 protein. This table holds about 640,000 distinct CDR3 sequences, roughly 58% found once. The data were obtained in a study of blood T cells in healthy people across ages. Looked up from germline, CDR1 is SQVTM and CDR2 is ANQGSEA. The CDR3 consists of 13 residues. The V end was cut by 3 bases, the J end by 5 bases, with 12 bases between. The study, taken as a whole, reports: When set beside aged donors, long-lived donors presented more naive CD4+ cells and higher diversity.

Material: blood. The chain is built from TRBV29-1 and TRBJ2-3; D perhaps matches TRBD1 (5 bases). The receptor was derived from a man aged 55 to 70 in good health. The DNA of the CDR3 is TGCAGCGTTGACGGCACAGGCGTAGATACGCAGTATTTT. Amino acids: CSVDGTGVDTQYF.